These 22 T cell receptor beta chains were all obtained from the same sample, sequenced in a study of lymphopenia after photon versus proton radiotherapy. The table came from immunoSEQ multiplex PCR; TCRdb's copy has only in-frame clones and leaves some out. The repertoire holds about 20,000 clones, with about 92% as singletons. Specimen: peripheral blood, collected from a patient treated with photon-based radiotherapy. All receptors derive from a woman aged 40 to 50 with cholangiocarcinoma.

The chain's CDR3 is CATSDTRGLVTDTQYF. CDR3 coding DNA: TGTGCCACCAGCGACACTCGGGGCTTAGTCACAGATACGCAGTATTTT. The chain uses TRBV15 and TRBJ2-3, with D possibly being TRBD1 or TRBD2 (5 bases each). The ends were cut back, 5 bases at V and 2 bases at J, with 17 bases in the middle. The CDR3 has 16 residues. Germline CDR1 LNHNV, CDR2 YYDKDF (reference sequence).

The rearrangement uses TRBV28 and TRBJ1-5; D is ambiguous. The CDR3 spans 15 residues. Trimming removed 1 base at V and 5 bases at J, with 12 bases between. CDR1 is MDHEN and CDR2 is SYDVKM in the germline V gene. The CDR3 loop reads CASSLLSRAHQPQHF. CDR3 nucleotides: TGTGCCAGCAGTTTATTGTCCCGGGCCCATCAGCCCCAGCATTTT. The variable domain in full, with the rest retrieved from reference TRBV28 and TRBJ1-5, is DVKVTQSSRYLVKRTGEKVFLECVQDMDHENMFWYRQDPGLGLRLIYFSYDVKMKEKGDIPEGYSVSREKKERFSLILESASTNQTSMYLCASSLLSRAHQPQHFGDGTRLSIL.

The J gene is TRBJ2-7, the V gene TRBV28; 8 bases align to TRBD2. V shed 5 bases and J 3 bases; nucleotides not matched to a gene: 9. Germline CDR1 is MDHEN and CDR2 is SYDVKM. The CDR3 consists of 15 residues. CDR3 nucleotides: TGTGCCAGCAGTCAAATAGCGGGACTCAACTACGAGCAGTACTTC. Translating gives CASSQIAGLNYEQYF. Full variable domain (rest looked up from reference TRBV28 and TRBJ2-7): DVKVTQSSRYLVKRTGEKVFLECVQDMDHENMFWYRQDPGLGLRLIYFSYDVKMKEKGDIPEGYSVSREKKERFSLILESASTNQTSMYLCASSQIAGLNYEQYFGPGTRLTVT.

The chain combines TRBV7-8 with TRBJ2-3; TRBD2 is a possible D gene (6 bases). Deletions cut 2 bases from V and 2 bases from J, with 14 bases between. The length of the CDR3 is 16 residues. The germline V gene has CDR1 SGHVS and CDR2 FQNEAQ. The CDR3: CASSLRPGVDTDTQYF. The CDR3 DNA sequence: TGTGCCAGCAGCTTAAGGCCGGGGGTAGACACAGATACGCAGTATTTT.

The gene calls are TRBV2 and TRBJ2-7; a weak D match, TRBD2 (6 bases). Germline-derived CDR1 and CDR2 are SNHLY and FYNNEI. V lost 7 bases and J 0 bases, leaving 19 bases between the germline ends. The CDR3 is 16 amino acids. Here the CDR3 reads CASKSERLASSYEQYF. The CDR3 nucleotides read TGTGCCAGCAAATCGGAGCGTCTAGCGAGCTCCTACGAGCAGTACTTC. Together with reference TRBV2 and TRBJ2-7, the CDR3 gives the full variable domain: EPEVTQTPSHQVTQMGQEVILRCVPISNHLYFYWYRQILGQKVEFLVSFYNNEISEKSEIFDDQFSVERPDGSNFTLKIRSTKLEDSAMYFCASKSERLASSYEQYFGPGTRLTVT.

The chain recombines TRBV18 with TRBJ2-7, with D possibly being TRBD2 (5 bases). CDR1 and CDR2 from the germline V gene are KGHSH and LQKENI. Trimming took 0 bases from V and 4 from J, leaving 10 bases between them. This CDR3 has 14 residues. CDR3 DNA sequence: TGTGCCAGCTCACCACCAGGACTTACGTACGAGCAGTACTTC. Translation: CASSPPGLTYEQYF.

The V gene is TRBV29-1, the J gene TRBJ2-1; D remains ambiguous. The CDR3 is 14 amino acids. V dropped 4 bases and J dropped 1 base, with 11 bases sitting between them. CDR1 is SQVTM, CDR2 ANQGSEA, per germline. The CDR3 loop is CSVVPIASYNEQFF. CDR3 nucleotides: TGCAGCGTTGTACCGATTGCTTCCTACAATGAGCAGTTCTTC.

The chain joins TRBV7-2 to TRBJ2-1, with D tentatively TRBD1 (5 bases). Germline V lookup: CDR1 SGHTA, CDR2 FQGNSA. This CDR3 has 13 amino acids. V was pared by 6 bases and J by 6 bases, with 12 bases between. The CDR3, as DNA: TGTGCCAGCAGTTACGACAGTATCAATGAGCAGTTCTTC. This sequence encodes CASSYDSINEQFF.

The chain employs TRBV7-2 and TRBJ1-6; TRBD1 matches at 9 bases. CDR1 SGHTA and CDR2 FQGNSA come from the germline V gene. The junction had 6 bases not matched to a gene; V was cut back by 1 base and J by 8 bases. The CDR3 extends over 16 amino acids. In nucleotides, the CDR3 is TGTGCCAGCAGCTTAGGTGGTCGGACAGGGGATTCACCCCTCCACTTT. Amino acids: CASSLGGRTGDSPLHF.

This clone was seen only once. The V call is TRBV5-8, the J call TRBJ2-3; 9 bases are shared with TRBD2. The CDR3 loop spans 15 amino acids. J was trimmed by 1 base and V by 4 bases; bases with no gene match: 4. Germline CDR1 SGHTS, CDR2 YDEGEE. In DNA form, the CDR3 reads TGTGCCAGCAGCCCCTGGACTAGCGGCACAGATACGCAGTATTTT. This translates into CASSPWTSGTDTQYF.

The genes are TRBV28 and TRBJ2-7; 10 bases fit TRBD2. There are 17 residues in the CDR3. V lost 7 bases to trimming and J lost 3 bases; unmatched junction nucleotides: 15. CDR1 and CDR2 from the germline V gene are MDHEN and SYDVKM. The CDR3 DNA sequence: TGTGCCAGCACCCCCCTAGGGAGGGCTAGCGGGAGCTACGAGCAGTACTTC. Translation: CASTPLGRASGSYEQYF.

The chain joins TRBV11-2 to TRBJ2-7, with 9 bases lining up with TRBD2. Germline assignment: CDR1 SGHAT and CDR2 FQNNGV. The CDR3 covers 15 residues. The J segment lost 2 bases and the V segment lost 5 bases, leaving 7 bases of the junction unmatched. The CDR3 DNA is TGTGCCAGCAGCCCCGGGACTAGCCCGACCTACGAGCAGTACTTC. It specifies CASSPGTSPTYEQYF.

The chain uses TRBV6-1 and TRBJ1-2; D is perhaps TRBD1 (6 bases). CDR3 length: 14 residues. The V end was cut by 2 bases, the J end by 6 bases, with 13 bases between. Germline CDR1 MNHNS, CDR2 SASEGT. This CDR3 is CASSESGARNGYTF. The CDR3 bases are TGTGCCAGCAGTGAATCGGGGGCTAGAAATGGCTACACCTTC.

This sequence joins TRBV2 and TRBJ2-5, with no clear D. The CDR3 is made up of 13 amino acids. Trimming pared 4 bases from V and 5 bases from J, leaving 11 bases between. CDR1 is SNHLY, CDR2 FYNNEI, per germline. The CDR3 region is CASSVAYRETQYF. The CDR3 nucleotides are TGTGCCAGCAGTGTGGCATATAGGGAGACCCAGTACTTC.

This chain connects TRBV4-3 to TRBJ2-3, with TRBD2 identical over 12 bases. The CDR3 loop spans 18 amino acids. V was pared by 2 bases and J by 7 bases, with 13 bases of the junction left unmatched. The germline CDR1 and CDR2 sequences are LGHNA and YSLEER. The CDR3 DNA follows: TGCGCCAGCAGCCAATCCACTTCTAGCGGGAGGGCCTTATATACGCAGTATTTT. It is translated as CASSQSTSSGRALYTQYF.

V usage is TRBV6-9 and J usage is TRBJ1-6; the D is unclear. CDR1 and CDR2 from the germline V gene are MNHGY and SVAAGI. The CDR3 runs 15 residues. V lost 4 bases and J 6 bases, leaving 13 bases between the germline ends. In nucleotides, the CDR3 is TGTGCCAGCAGTTTTGCACCCTTCGGTAATTCACCCCTCCACTTT. Protein product: CASSFAPFGNSPLHF.

The chain links TRBV19 to TRBJ2-1; 7 bases are shared with TRBD1. Germline CDR1 is LNHDA and CDR2 is SQIVND (reference sequence). There are 17 residues in the CDR3. J lost 1 base, V lost 2 bases, and 8 bases had no gene match. The CDR3 DNA is TGTGCCAGTAGTATAAGCCCCACAGGGGCGTCCTACAATGAGCAGTTCTTC. Protein sequence: CASSISPTGASYNEQFF.

The chain employs TRBV5-1 and TRBJ2-7, with TRBD1 identical over 9 bases. V lost 2 bases to trimming and J lost 2 bases; unmatched junction nucleotides: 2. This CDR3 contains 14 residues. Germline CDR1 reads SGHRS; CDR2 reads YFSETQ. The DNA of the CDR3 is TGCGCCAGCAGCTTCCGACAGGGGGCCTACGAGCAGTACTTC. Its translation: CASSFRQGAYEQYF.

The V gene is TRBV27, the J gene TRBJ1-2, with 9 positions matching TRBD1. Germline trimming cut 6 bases from V and 3 bases from J; bases unmatched to any gene: 11. Germline CDR1 MNHEY, CDR2 SMNVEV (reference sequence). CDR3 length equals 16 residues. The CDR3 coding sequence is TGTGCCAGCAGCGGACCGGGACAGGGACCCTACTATGGCTACACCTTC. Its protein product is CASSGPGQGPYYGYTF.

The genes are TRBV29-1 and TRBJ1-1; TRBD1 matches at 7 bases. CDR3 length: 14 residues. The germline V gene encodes CDR1 SQVTM and CDR2 ANQGSEA. V trimming: 6 bases; J trimming: 7 bases; junction bases outside the gene matches: 14. The CDR3 DNA follows: TGCAGCGTAGGGACTCGGGACAGTTTTATTGAAGCTTTCTTT. This gives the protein CSVGTRDSFIEAFF.

V is TRBV9 and J is TRBJ1-4; 10 bases are a match to TRBD1. This CDR3 has 19 residues. V gave up 2 bases and J gave up 0 bases; unmatched junction bases: 10. Per the germline V gene, CDR1 is SGDLS and CDR2 is YYNGEE. The CDR3 region is CASSVGQGIRTATNEKLFF. CDR3 coding DNA: TGTGCCAGCAGCGTGGGACAGGGGATAAGAACGGCAACTAATGAAAAACTGTTTTTT.

CDR3 DNA sequence: TGTGCCAGCAGCAAAGTTGGGCTATACACTGAAGCTTTCTTT. Translated, it gives CASSKVGLYTEAFF. The chain recombines TRBV21-1 with TRBJ1-1; the DNA was not used to check the table's D call, TRBD1. TRBV21-1 is a listed pseudogene. The CDR3 length is 14 residues.